A single sample is the source of the 22 T cell receptor beta chains below, sequenced in a study of T cell clonotyping in hematopoietic cell transplantation. Produced via immunoSEQ multiplex PCR; TCRdb's table is partial and in-frame only. The sample yields some 29,000 clones, 90% to 95% seen once. This sample comprised PBMCs, obtained 100 days after allogeneic stem cell transplant. These TCRs come from a female patient aged 50-59 years who had an allogeneic stem cell transplant from a related donor, so the T cells may come from the graft donor. Some clones in this sample may be carry-over from other donors' samples.

The chain carries TRBV7-2 and TRBJ2-2, with D possibly being TRBD2 (6 bases). The length of the CDR3 is 16 residues. V was pared by 5 bases and J by 3 bases, with 16 bases between. Germline assignment: CDR1 SGHTA and CDR2 FQGNSA. CDR3 bases: TGTGCCAGCAGCCTCCTGGGGGGACTTTACACCGGGGAGCTGTTTTTT. Its protein is CASSLLGGLYTGELFF.

The V and J genes are TRBV27 and TRBJ2-7; D remains ambiguous. Germline CDR1 reads MNHEY; CDR2 reads SMNVEV (reference sequence). The CDR3 runs 14 residues. V gave up 2 bases and J gave up 1 base, with 9 bases separating them. The CDR3 bases are TGTGCCAGCAGTTTACTGGGTAGGTCCTACGAGCAGTACTTC. It translates to CASSLLGRSYEQYF.

The gene calls are TRBV9 and TRBJ1-6; D not resolved. V lost 0 bases and J lost 12, with 16 bases in between. CDR1 and CDR2 from the germline V gene are SGDLS and YYNGEE. The CDR3 extends over 15 amino acids. The CDR3 reads CASSVGDQDLGPLHF. DNA of the CDR3: TGTGCCAGCAGCGTAGGAGACCAGGATTTGGGACCCCTCCACTTT.

V gene TRBV6-5 combines with J gene TRBJ1-1; no clear D gene. Trimming shortened V by 6 bases and J by 4 bases, and 12 bases separated the two germline ends. The CDR3 is 13 amino acids. Per germline, CDR1 MNHEY and CDR2 SVGAGI. CDR3 sequence (DNA): TGTGCCAGCAGCCGTAGGGTGGGCACTGAAGCTTTCTTT. This translates into CASSRRVGTEAFF.

The chain uses TRBV5-5 and TRBJ1-1; the D is unclear. The germline gives CDR1 SGHKS, CDR2 YYEKEE (reference sequence). CDR3 length: 14 residues. Trimming pared 0 bases from V and 0 bases from J, leaving 6 bases between. The CDR3 sequence: CASSLAVMNTEAFF. In nucleotides, the CDR3 is TGTGCCAGCAGCTTGGCGGTGATGAACACTGAAGCTTTCTTT.

The V and J genes are TRBV5-1 and TRBJ1-1; D is possibly TRBD1 (5 bases). The CDR3 covers 15 residues. The V end lost 6 bases, the J end lost 1 base, and 16 bases lay between the germline ends. Germline CDR1 SGHRS, CDR2 YFSETQ. CDR3 nucleotide sequence: TGCGCCAGCACCCTCCTAGGGGTCGGGAACACTGAAGCTTTCTTT. Translation gives CASTLLGVGNTEAFF.

This clone showed up just once. V is TRBV7-3 and J is TRBJ1-2, with a tentative D call TRBD1 (5 bases). Germline CDR1 reads SGHTA; CDR2 reads FQGTGA. The V end lost 5 bases, the J end lost 3 bases, and 10 bases lay between the germline ends. This CDR3 has 13 amino acids. The CDR3 sequence: CASSQQEDYGYTF. CDR3 bases: TGTGCCAGCAGCCAACAGGAGGACTATGGCTACACCTTC.

The V call is TRBV4-3, the J call TRBJ2-7; perhaps TRBD2 as D (5 bases). The V gene's germline CDR1 is LGHNA and CDR2 YSLEER. Trimming cost V 4 bases and J 7 bases, with 23 bases left between them. The length of the CDR3 is 16 residues. The CDR3 nucleotides are TGCGCCAGCAGCCGCGTACCCTCGACGGGAATCTCAGAGCAGTACTTC. This gives the protein CASSRVPSTGISEQYF.

The chain recombines TRBV27 with TRBJ1-1; no clear D. The V end was cut by 2 bases, the J end by 1 base, with 8 bases between. The CDR3 runs to 14 residues. Germline V gene lookup returns CDR1 MNHEY and CDR2 SMNVEV (reference sequence). The CDR3 spells CASSLRGPNTEAFF. In DNA form, the CDR3 reads TGTGCCAGCAGTTTAAGAGGGCCGAACACTGAAGCTTTCTTT.

The rearrangement uses TRBV7-3 and TRBJ2-3; possibly TRBD2 for D (5 bases). The germline V and J ends were trimmed by 0 bases and 0 bases, with 7 bases remaining between them. Germline CDR1 SGHTA, CDR2 FQGTGA. This CDR3 has 15 residues. In DNA form, the CDR3 reads TGTGCCAGCAGCTTAACTGGACTGAGCACAGATACGCAGTATTTT. The encoded protein is CASSLTGLSTDTQYF.

The rearrangement links TRBV6-4 to TRBJ1-6; a possible D gene is TRBD1 (5 bases). Per the germline V gene, CDR1 is MRHNA and CDR2 is SNTAGT. The CDR3 runs 15 residues. V was shortened by 5 bases and J by 2 bases, with 10 bases between the two germline ends. The CDR3 DNA is TGTGCCAGCAGTCAACAGGCGACCTATAATTCACCCCTCCACTTT. Its protein is CASSQQATYNSPLHF.

This sequence joins TRBV10-3 and TRBJ2-4; TRBD1 agrees at 10 bases. The junction had 5 bases not matched to a gene; V was cut back by 3 bases and J by 6 bases. The CDR3 sequence is 15 residues long. Germline loops: CDR1 ENHRY, CDR2 SYGVKD. In DNA form, the CDR3 reads TGTGCCATCAGTGACGCCGGGACAGGGGTAAACATTCAGTACTTC. Protein product: CAISDAGTGVNIQYF.

The chain employs TRBV5-6 and TRBJ1-4; no firm D call. The CDR3 totals 15 residues. Germline-derived CDR1 and CDR2 are SGHDT and YYEEEE. With 4 bases removed from V and 0 bases from J, the gap between germline ends came to 10 bases. This CDR3 is CASSPTGATNEKLFF. CDR3 in DNA: TGTGCCAGCAGCCCTACGGGAGCAACTAATGAAAAACTGTTTTTT.

V and J are TRBV7-8 and TRBJ1-1; weak D call: TRBD1 (5 bases). Trimming pared 5 bases from V and 0 bases from J, leaving 13 bases between. The germline V gene encodes CDR1 SGHVS and CDR2 FQNEAQ. This CDR3 is built from 15 residues. The CDR3 protein is CASSLSGGLNTEAFF. CDR3 DNA: TGTGCCAGCAGCCTGTCGGGGGGGTTGAACACTGAAGCTTTCTTT.

As DNA, the CDR3 is TGTGCCAGCAGCGCCCGAAGTAGCGTCGGGACAGATACGCAGTATTTT. Translated: CASSARSSVGTDTQYF. The chain employs TRBV9 and TRBJ2-3, with D tentatively TRBD2 (5 bases). Germline V gene data show CDR1 as SGDLS and CDR2 as YYNGEE. Trimming shortened V by 3 bases and J by 3 bases, and 17 bases separated the two germline ends. The CDR3 loop spans 16 amino acids.

The chain uses TRBV6-6 and TRBJ2-7; D is possibly TRBD1 or TRBD2 (5 bases each). This CDR3 region has 12 residues. From germline, CDR1 is MNHNY and CDR2 SVGAGI (reference sequence). V lost 10 bases, J lost 0 bases, and 10 bases lay in between. Here the CDR3 DNA reads TGTGCCACCGGGACGGACTCCTACGAGCAGTACTTC. Its protein product is CATGTDSYEQYF.

The CDR3 DNA follows: TGTGCCAGCAGCGGCGAAAAGGGCTCTGGCTACACCTTC. The encoded protein is CASSGEKGSGYTF. This chain connects TRBV5-4 to TRBJ1-2; D is unclear. Germline assignment: CDR1 SGHNT and CDR2 YYREEE (reference sequence). The CDR3 is 13 amino acids. Trimming pared 4 bases from V and 7 bases from J, leaving 14 bases between.

This clone came up once. The V call is TRBV19, the J call TRBJ1-1; the D is unclear. CDR3 length equals 13 residues. The germline V gene encodes CDR1 LNHDA and CDR2 SQIVND (reference sequence). Trimming stripped 3 bases from V and 1 base from J, with 6 bases between. The DNA of the CDR3 is TGTGCCAGTAGTATGGGAAGGAACACTGAAGCTTTCTTT. It yields the protein CASSMGRNTEAFF.

This clone appeared once. The chain couples TRBV30 to TRBJ1-1; D not certain. Per the germline V gene, CDR1 is GTSNPN and CDR2 is SVGIG (reference sequence). Deletions cut 4 bases from V and 7 bases from J, with 10 bases between. The CDR3 has 11 amino acids. The CDR3 reads CAWKELYEAFF. The CDR3 DNA is TGTGCCTGGAAAGAGTTGTATGAAGCTTTCTTT.

This chain joins TRBV7-8 and TRBJ2-3; D is unclear. Germline V gene data show CDR1 as SGHVS and CDR2 as FQNEAQ. V lost 3 bases to trimming and J lost 3 bases, with 10 bases between them. CDR3 size: 14 residues. CDR3 in amino acids: CASSFAAETDTQYF. CDR3 coding DNA: TGTGCCAGCAGCTTTGCGGCGGAGACAGATACGCAGTATTTT. Combining the CDR3 with reference TRBV7-8 and TRBJ2-3 gives the whole variable domain GAGVSQSPRYKVAKRGQDVALRCDPISGHVSLFWYQQALGQGPEFLTYFQNEAQLDKSGLPSDRFFAERPEGSVSTLKIQRTQQEDSAVYLCASSFAAETDTQYFGPGTRLTVL.

This clone was observed a single time. The chain uses TRBV5-1 and TRBJ1-2; D not certain. This CDR3 comprises 14 residues. Germline loops: CDR1 SGHRS, CDR2 YFSETQ. Between the trimmed V and J ends, which lost 0 bases and 6 bases, there was a span of 12 bases. CDR3 nucleotides: TGCGCCAGCAGCTTGGGGGATGGAGGACATGGCTACACCTTC. Protein sequence: CASSLGDGGHGYTF. Drawing the rest from reference TRBV5-1 and TRBJ1-2, the complete variable domain is KAGVTQTPRYLIKTRGQQVTLSCSPISGHRSVSWYQQTPGQGLQFLFEYFSETQRNKGNFPGRFSGRQFSNSRSEMNVSTLELGDSALYLCASSLGDGGHGYTFGSGTRLTVV.

The rearrangement joins TRBV18 to TRBJ1-2; D is ambiguous. From germline, CDR1 is KGHSH and CDR2 LQKENI. This CDR3 comprises 13 residues. V lost 1 base, J lost 1 base, and 4 bases lay in between. CDR3 DNA sequence: TGTGCCAGCTCACCACGCAGTAACTATGGCTACACCTTC. Translation gives CASSPRSNYGYTF.